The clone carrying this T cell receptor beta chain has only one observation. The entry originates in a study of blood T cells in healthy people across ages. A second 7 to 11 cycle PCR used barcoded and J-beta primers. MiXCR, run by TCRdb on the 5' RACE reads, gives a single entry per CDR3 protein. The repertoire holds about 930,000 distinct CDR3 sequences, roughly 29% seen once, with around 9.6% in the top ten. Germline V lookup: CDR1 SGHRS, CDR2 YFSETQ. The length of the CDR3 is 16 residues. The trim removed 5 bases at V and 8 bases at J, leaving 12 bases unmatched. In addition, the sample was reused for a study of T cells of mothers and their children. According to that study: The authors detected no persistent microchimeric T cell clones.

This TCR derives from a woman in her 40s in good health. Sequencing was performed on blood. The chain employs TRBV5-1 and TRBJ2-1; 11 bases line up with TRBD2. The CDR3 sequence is CASRSGLAGRVDEQFF. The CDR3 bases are TGCGCCAGCAGATCTGGACTAGCGGGTCGAGTCGATGAGCAGTTCTTC.